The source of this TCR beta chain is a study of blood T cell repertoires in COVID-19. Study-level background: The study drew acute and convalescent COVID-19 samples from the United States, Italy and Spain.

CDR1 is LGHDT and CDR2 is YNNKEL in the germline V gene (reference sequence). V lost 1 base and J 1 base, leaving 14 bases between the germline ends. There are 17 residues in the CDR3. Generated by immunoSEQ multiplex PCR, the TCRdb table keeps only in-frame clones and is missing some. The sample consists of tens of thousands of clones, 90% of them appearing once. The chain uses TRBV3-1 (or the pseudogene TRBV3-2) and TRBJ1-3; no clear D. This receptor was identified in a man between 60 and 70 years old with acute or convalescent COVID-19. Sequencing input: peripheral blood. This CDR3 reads CASSQAETVLSGNTIYF. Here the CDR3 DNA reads TGTGCCAGCAGCCAAGCGGAGACCGTGCTTTCTGGAAACACCATATATTTT.